A single sample is the source of the 12 T cell receptor beta chains below, sequenced in a study of blood T cell repertoires in COVID-19. Clones were read by immunoSEQ multiplex PCR, and TCRdb kept only the in-frame ones, dropping some. The data contain approximately 230,000 clones, approximately 84% of them seen just once; the ten biggest clones take up about 15%. Sequencing used PBMCs or T cells enriched from blood (not recorded which). The source is a man in his forties who had recovered from COVID-19.

The chain employs TRBV5-1 and TRBJ2-7; D possibly corresponds to TRBD2 (6 bases). The CDR3 spans 14 residues. Trimming stripped 0 bases from V and 2 bases from J, with 9 bases between. Germline values: CDR1 SGHRS, CDR2 YFSETQ. In DNA, the CDR3 is TGCGCCAGCAGCTTGGGTGGAGGGACCTACGAGCAGTACTTC. It encodes CASSLGGGTYEQYF.

The J gene is TRBJ2-1, the V gene TRBV28, with D unresolved. This CDR3 contains 12 residues. V shed 7 bases and J shed 4 bases, with 8 bases lying between them. CDR1 and CDR2 from the germline V gene are MDHEN and SYDVKM. CDR3 residues: CASTSGYNEQFF. The DNA of the CDR3 is TGTGCCAGCACCTCGGGTTACAATGAGCAGTTCTTC.

The V and J genes are TRBV6-6 and TRBJ1-2; TRBD1 matches at 9 bases. V trimming: 6 bases; J trimming: 4 bases; junction bases outside the gene matches: 9. This CDR3 comprises 15 residues. Germline values: CDR1 MNHNY, CDR2 SVGAGI (reference sequence). The CDR3 nucleotides are TGTGCCAGCAGGGAGCCGGGACAGGGCACCTATGGCTACACCTTC. Its protein is CASREPGQGTYGYTF.

This chain joins TRBV7-2 and TRBJ2-3; no firm D call. Trimming cost V 5 bases and J 6 bases, with 15 bases left between them. The germline gives CDR1 SGHTA, CDR2 FQGNSA. This CDR3 is built from 14 residues. The CDR3 loop is CASSPSPTRDTQYF. The CDR3 nucleotides are TGTGCCAGCAGCCCTTCCCCGACGAGGGATACGCAGTATTTT.

The chain carries TRBV3-1 (or the pseudogene TRBV3-2) and TRBJ2-3; 8 nucleotides align to TRBD2. The CDR3 consists of 16 residues. V gave up 1 base and J gave up 3 bases; unmatched junction bases: 6. Germline V gene lookup returns CDR1 LGHDT and CDR2 YNNKEL (reference sequence). CDR3 in amino acids: CASSQGLSGGTDTQYF. The CDR3 DNA sequence: TGTGCCAGCAGCCAAGGTCTTTCGGGAGGGACAGATACGCAGTATTTT.

V and J are TRBV11-2 and TRBJ2-7; TRBD1 is a possible D gene (5 bases). The CDR3 length is 14 residues. CDR1 is SGHAT, CDR2 FQNNGV, per germline. Deletions cut 1 base from V and 4 bases from J, with 11 bases between. CDR3 sequence reads: CASSLGTAGYEQYF. The CDR3 bases are TGTGCCAGCAGCTTAGGGACGGCAGGGTACGAGCAGTACTTC.

The rearrangement joins TRBV6-5 to TRBJ2-7; 8 nucleotides line up with TRBD1. The CDR3 runs to 14 residues. Losses at the gene ends were 6 bases for V and 2 bases for J; bases not matched to a gene: 6. Germline V CDR1 and CDR2: MNHEY, SVGAGI. The DNA for the CDR3 is TGTGCCAGCAGGAGGGGACAGGCGGCCTACGAGCAGTACTTC. Protein: CASRRGQAAYEQYF.

V gene TRBV5-1 combines with J gene TRBJ1-5; 7 bases fit TRBD1. Germline V gene sequence: CDR1 SGHRS, CDR2 YFSETQ. The CDR3 is 14 residues long. V shed 3 bases, J shed 7 bases, and the junction held 7 bases outside the gene matches. The CDR3 loop is CASSSGTEDQPQHF. CDR3 DNA sequence: TGCGCCAGCAGCTCCGGGACAGAAGACCAGCCCCAGCATTTT.

The chain combines TRBV27 with TRBJ1-2, with TRBD1 matching over 8 bases. Germline V gene data show CDR1 as MNHEY and CDR2 as SMNVEV (reference sequence). This CDR3 has 14 residues. J was trimmed by 4 bases and V by 5 bases; bases with no gene match: 6. The CDR3 sequence: CASSPLGTGYGYTF. The DNA of the CDR3 is TGTGCCAGCAGTCCGCTCGGGACAGGCTATGGCTACACCTTC.

This chain joins TRBV7-2 and TRBJ2-3, with D maybe TRBD2 (7 bases). The CDR3 contains 14 residues. The germline CDR1 and CDR2 sequences are SGHTA and FQGNSA. Deletions cut 5 bases from V and 5 bases from J, with 14 bases between. In DNA, the CDR3 is TGTGCCAGCAGCGCCCGGGGGGCGCAAGATACGCAGTATTTT. Its protein is CASSARGAQDTQYF.

This clone occurred once. The chain links TRBV7-3 to TRBJ1-1, with 7 bases aligning to TRBD1. Per the germline V gene, CDR1 is SGHTA and CDR2 is FQGTGA. V gave up 1 base and J gave up 3 bases; unmatched junction bases: 5. There are 15 residues in the CDR3. In DNA, the CDR3 is TGTGCCAGCAGCTTAAGGAGACAGGGATACACTGAAGCTTTCTTT. Translation gives CASSLRRQGYTEAFF.

This clone was picked up one time. The CDR3 nucleotides are TGCGCCAGCAGCCAAGAAATTTCTGGGGGGAGTTTAACTGAAGCTTTCTTT. It translates to CASSQEISGGSLTEAFF. The chain joins TRBV4-1 to TRBJ1-1; TRBD1 might be the D (5 bases). This CDR3 spans 17 amino acids. Germline V gives CDR1 MGHRA, CDR2 YSYEKL. V lost 0 bases, J lost 5 bases, and 19 bases lay in between.